These 21 T cell receptor beta chains share one sample of origin, sequenced in a study of blood T cell repertoires in COVID-19. Clones were sequenced by immunoSEQ multiplex PCR, and TCRdb holds only the in-frame ones, with some missing. The repertoire has roughly 68,000 clones, approximately 88% of them found once; the top ten carry approximately 5%. The sequenced sample consisted of peripheral blood. These receptors all stem from a human donor in a cohort sampled during active COVID-19.

V usage is TRBV7-2 and J usage is TRBJ1-5; 7 bases match TRBD1. Unmatched junction bases numbered 4, after V lost 4 bases and J lost 1 base. Per the germline V gene, CDR1 is SGHTA and CDR2 is FQGNSA. This CDR3 has 15 residues. The CDR3 spells CASSSQGQSNQPQHF. CDR3 coding DNA: TGTGCCAGCAGCTCACAGGGACAGAGCAATCAGCCCCAGCATTTT.

The chain links TRBV4-3 to TRBJ1-4; 7 nucleotides match TRBD1. This CDR3 spans 17 amino acids. The trim removed 1 base at V and 3 bases at J, leaving 8 bases unmatched. The germline V gene has CDR1 LGHNA and CDR2 YSLEER. CDR3 protein: CASSQAYTGEANEKLFF. DNA for the CDR3: TGCGCCAGCAGCCAAGCTTATACAGGGGAGGCTAATGAAAAACTGTTTTTT.

Only a few counts were recorded for this clone. The chain has TRBV2 and TRBJ1-1; D gene uncertain. V lost 4 bases, J lost 5 bases, and 14 bases lay in between. Germline V gives CDR1 SNHLY, CDR2 FYNNEI. The CDR3 is 14 residues long. The DNA for the CDR3 is TGTGCCAGCAGTGGCGGGGAATTGAGTACTGAAGCTTTCTTT. It translates to CASSGGELSTEAFF.

The chain carries TRBV6-1 and TRBJ1-5; 7 bases are shared with TRBD1. With 4 bases clipped from V and 2 bases from J, the junction kept 11 bases outside the gene matches. This CDR3 spans 17 amino acids. The germline CDR1 and CDR2 sequences are MNHNS and SASEGT. In nucleotides, the CDR3 is TGTGCCAGCAGTGGGAGGACAGGCCCAAGAGGCAATCAGCCCCAGCATTTT. Protein: CASSGRTGPRGNQPQHF.

CDR3 amino acids: CASSLRGFEQYF. The CDR3 bases are TGTGCCAGCAGTTTACGGGGGTTCGAGCAGTACTTC. V is TRBV12-3 or TRBV12-4 and J is TRBJ2-7; possibly TRBD2 for D (6 bases). There are 12 residues in the CDR3. Trimming stripped 2 bases from V and 6 bases from J, with 8 bases between.

The chain couples TRBV24-1 to TRBJ2-7; D possibly corresponds to TRBD1 (7 bases). Germline V gene sequence: CDR1 KGHDR, CDR2 SFDVKD. V lost 0 bases, J lost 6 bases, and 17 bases lay in between. There are 16 residues in the CDR3. The CDR3 is CATSDLYEEGAPEQYF. CDR3 coding DNA: TGTGCCACCAGTGATTTGTATGAGGAGGGGGCGCCCGAGCAGTACTTC.

CDR3 protein: CASSAQGAGTEAFF. The CDR3, as DNA: TGTGCCAGCAGCGCCCAGGGGGCAGGGACTGAAGCTTTCTTT. The chain links TRBV7-9 to TRBJ1-1, with 8 bases lining up with TRBD1. Germline CDR1 and CDR2: SEHNR and FQNEAQ (reference sequence). V trimming: 5 bases; J trimming: 5 bases; junction bases outside the gene matches: 7. The CDR3 is 14 residues long. Complete variable domain (other parts from reference TRBV7-9 and TRBJ1-1): DTGVSQNPRHKITKRGQNVTFRCDPISEHNRLYWYRQTLGQGPEFLTYFQNEAQLEKSRLLSDRFSAERPKGSFSTLEIQRTEQGDSAMYLCASSAQGAGTEAFFGQGTRLTVV.

Only one count was recorded for this clone. The chain links TRBV5-8 to TRBJ1-1, with D possibly being TRBD1 (6 bases). The length of the CDR3 is 12 residues. V lost 3 bases and J lost 8, with 11 bases in between. Germline-derived CDR1 and CDR2 are SGHTS and YDEGEE. The CDR3 loop is CASSSQGLEAFF. CDR3 sequence (DNA): TGTGCCAGCAGCTCACAGGGATTGGAAGCTTTCTTT.

The V gene is TRBV10-3, the J gene TRBJ1-5; TRBD1 matches 7 bases. CDR1 is ENHRY, CDR2 SYGVKD, per germline. Germline trimming cut 6 bases from V and 4 bases from J; bases unmatched to any gene: 3. The CDR3 is 13 residues long. The CDR3 loop reads CAIRQGRNQPQHF. CDR3 bases: TGTGCCATCAGACAGGGGCGTAATCAGCCCCAGCATTTT.

The CDR3 sequence is CASRWTGGGTQYF. CDR3 DNA sequence: TGTGCCAGCAGATGGACAGGGGGAGGTACGCAGTATTTT. This sequence joins TRBV27 and TRBJ2-3, with 10 bases fitting TRBD1. This CDR3 is 13 amino acids long. Germline assignment: CDR1 MNHEY and CDR2 SMNVEV (reference sequence). The J segment lost 8 bases and the V segment lost 6 bases, leaving 5 bases of the junction unmatched.

The chain carries TRBV19 and TRBJ2-6; D possibly corresponds to TRBD1 (7 bases). CDR1 and CDR2 from the germline V gene are LNHDA and SQIVND (reference sequence). The length of the CDR3 is 18 residues. The ends were cut back, 7 bases at V and 1 base at J, with 20 bases in the middle. The CDR3 loop reads CASNAGRTGLSGANVLTF. In nucleotides, the CDR3 is TGTGCCAGTAACGCGGGGAGGACAGGTTTATCTGGGGCCAACGTCCTGACTTTC.

CDR3 region: CASSLSQANTEAFF. The CDR3 coding sequence is TGTGCCAGCAGCTTGTCCCAAGCGAACACTGAAGCTTTCTTT. The chain employs TRBV11-2 and TRBJ1-1; no clear D gene. The V and J ends lost 3 bases and 1 base respectively, with 9 bases between them. Looked up from germline, CDR1 is SGHAT and CDR2 is FQNNGV. The CDR3 spans 14 residues.

V usage is TRBV18 and J usage is TRBJ1-5; 7 bases are shared with TRBD1. The CDR3 sequence is 14 residues long. Trimming at V came to 6 bases and at J to 9 bases, leaving 11 bases not matched to a gene. Germline V lookup: CDR1 KGHSH, CDR2 LQKENI. CDR3 protein: CASSQDRASGPQHF. The CDR3, as DNA: TGTGCCAGCTCTCAAGACAGGGCCAGTGGGCCCCAGCATTTT.

As DNA, the CDR3 is TGTGCCAGCAGCCTGATTGTGGGGCAAAACACTGAAGCTTTCTTT. It is translated as CASSLIVGQNTEAFF. The rearrangement joins TRBV5-4 to TRBJ1-1; TRBD1 might be the D (5 bases). This CDR3 comprises 15 residues. Deletions cut 4 bases from V and 2 bases from J, with 15 bases between. Germline lookup yields CDR1 SGHNT and CDR2 YYREEE (reference sequence).

The genes are TRBV28 and TRBJ2-2; D perhaps matches TRBD2 (6 bases). The CDR3 sequence is 15 residues long. Trimming removed 7 bases at V and 5 bases at J, with 17 bases between. The germline V gene has CDR1 MDHEN and CDR2 SYDVKM. The DNA for the CDR3 is TGTGCCAGCATTACCGGAGGGGCGGAGACCGGGGAGCTGTTTTTT. Translating it yields CASITGGAETGELFF.

This clone appeared once. This chain joins TRBV25-1 and TRBJ1-2, with D tentatively TRBD1 (6 bases). V lost 6 bases and J 2 bases, leaving 7 bases between the germline ends. Germline V CDR1 and CDR2: MGHDK, SYGVNS. The CDR3 sequence is 12 residues long. The CDR3 loop is CASRQGNYGYTF. In DNA, the CDR3 is TGTGCCAGCAGACAGGGAAACTATGGCTACACCTTC.

This rearrangement joins TRBV9 to TRBJ1-6, with 7 nucleotides matching TRBD1. CDR3 size: 14 residues. Germline lookup yields CDR1 SGDLS and CDR2 YYNGEE. V was pared by 3 bases and J by 9 bases, with 6 bases of the junction left unmatched. The CDR3 coding sequence is TGTGCCAGCAGCGGAGGACAGGTGGGTTCACCCCTCCACTTT. This encodes CASSGGQVGSPLHF. The full variable domain, completed using reference TRBV9 and TRBJ1-6, is DSGVTQTPKHLITATGQRVTLRCSPRSGDLSVYWYQQSLDQGLQFLIQYYNGEERAKGNILERFSAQQFPDLHSELNLSSLELGDSALYFCASSGGQVGSPLHFGNGTRLTVT.

V is TRBV6-2 or TRBV6-3 and J is TRBJ1-1; 8 bases map to TRBD1. V shed 6 bases, J shed 7 bases, and the junction held 13 bases outside the gene matches. CDR1 and CDR2 from the germline V gene are MNHEY and SVGEGT. This CDR3 is 15 amino acids long. The chain's CDR3 is CASSEPRRGRGEAFF. CDR3 DNA: TGTGCCAGCAGCGAACCCCGCAGGGGGCGAGGTGAAGCTTTCTTT.

This chain connects TRBV28 to TRBJ1-1; 12 bases match TRBD1. J gave up 2 bases and V 4 bases, and 5 bases lay outside the gene matches. The CDR3 contains 16 residues. CDR1 and CDR2 from the germline V gene are MDHEN and SYDVKM. The CDR3 here is CASSSGTGGANTEAFF. The CDR3 nucleotides are TGTGCCAGCAGTTCCGGGACAGGGGGCGCAAACACTGAAGCTTTCTTT.

This chain uses TRBV5-5 with TRBJ1-2; 8 bases line up with TRBD1. Germline V gene data show CDR1 as SGHKS and CDR2 as YYEKEE (reference sequence). This CDR3 spans 14 amino acids. V lost 4 bases to trimming and J lost 4 bases; unmatched junction nucleotides: 6. The CDR3 is CASSQWTGRYGYTF. CDR3 in DNA: TGTGCCAGCAGCCAATGGACAGGGCGCTATGGCTACACCTTC.

CDR3 in amino acids: CASSIRDRGVNEQYF. Written as DNA, the CDR3 is TGTGCCAGCAGCATAAGGGACAGGGGAGTCAACGAGCAGTACTTC. The chain carries TRBV7-6 and TRBJ2-7, with 10 bases matching TRBD1. CDR1 is SGHVS and CDR2 is FNYEAQ in the germline V gene. CDR3 size: 15 residues. Germline trimming cut 5 bases from V and 5 bases from J; bases unmatched to any gene: 9.